The T cell receptor (beta chain) described here comes from a study of cytomegalovirus exposure and HLA in healthy donors. The germline V gene encodes CDR1 SGHDT and CDR2 YYEEEE. The CDR3 consists of 15 residues. The ends were cut back, 0 bases at V and 9 bases at J, with 18 bases in the middle. Researchers ran the PCR with 60 Vbeta and 13 Jbeta primers. TCRdb keeps only in-frame clones here, not all; method: immunoSEQ multiplex PCR. The sample contains under 70,000 clones, about three quarters of which appear only once. The donors (healthy individuals) were bone marrow donors. The source is a female donor in good health and CMV-seronegative. The specimen was PBMCs. The chain recombines TRBV5-6 with TRBJ2-5; perhaps TRBD2 as D (5 bases). CDR3: CASSLGPNGENSQYF. For the CDR3, the DNA is TGTGCCAGCAGCTTGGGGCCCAACGGGGAAAACTCCCAGTACTTC.